This T cell receptor beta chain was sequenced during a study of T cell responses to AZD1222 COVID-19 vaccine. Here immunoSEQ multiplex PCR was the method, and the copy in TCRdb shows in-frame clones only, minus some. The data hold around 130,000 clones, with approximately 94% observed a single time. Germline V gives CDR1 MNHNY, CDR2 SVGAGI (reference sequence). This CDR3 comprises 15 residues. V lost 5 bases to trimming and J lost 3 bases, with 14 bases between them. The receptor comes from an adult in good health. The sample was peripheral blood, taken on day 0 of AZD1222 vaccination. This chain uses TRBV6-6 with TRBJ1-5; D remains unclear. The CDR3 sequence is CASSPPRRNNQPQHF. The CDR3 DNA is TGTGCCAGCAGTCCCCCTAGACGGAACAATCAGCCCCAGCATTTT.